The TCR beta chain described here comes from a study of T cells in Graves' hyperthyroidism and ophthalmopathy (dated 2019 in TCRdb). As for the study more broadly: Peripheral blood samples were taken at initial diagnosis, before any treatment was given. To identify TCR V-J signatures that set the groups apart, the researchers used a discovery cohort of 100 patients, made up of roughly 40 with Graves' ophthalmopathy and approximately 57 with stable Graves' hyperthyroidism. Prospective prediction of ophthalmopathy was tested in an independent validation cohort consisting of about 20 hyperthyroidism patients and over 15 patients who later progressed to ophthalmopathy. The 75 to 100 discovery patients were randomly split 7:3 into training and test sets. In about 6 Graves' hyperthyroidism patients, the study also compared T-cell repertoires from thyroid tissue with T-cell repertoires from blood. After blood sampling, hyperthyroidism patients were treated with methimazole at a starting dose of 30 mg daily, and ophthalmopathy patients were treated with high-dose intravenous methylprednisolone. The paper reports TCR Vbeta CDR3 sequencing of 135 peripheral blood samples: under 45 ophthalmopathy, some 80 hyperthyroidism and 17 progressor patients. Paper-wide results and their limitations: Most expanded thyroid clonotypes (frequency above 0.001) were also found in blood, which suggests that blood repertoires may mirror thyroid immune responses. Sample size was not statistically predetermined, and blinding of investigators to group allocation was not performed. In validation, progression to ophthalmopathy was predicted by the model with roughly 71% sensitivity and nearly 75% specificity, a median of 6.5 months before onset. A model built on a 13 V-J signature distinguished ophthalmopathy from stable hyperthyroidism, reaching roughly 88% sensitivity and 81.08% specificity in cross-validation and 80%/75% in testing.

TCR beta CDR3 regions were amplified from RNA transcripts. The TCR CDR3 was subjected to a first round of RT-PCR using the HTBI primer set and the Qiagen OneStep RT-PCR kit. The libraries were constructed in a second round of multiplex PCR and then size-selected and purified. Sequencing of the libraries was done on an Illumina HiSeq2000 using paired-end 100 bp reads. Turning to the authors' computational methods: SOAPnuke was used to process the raw data, with reads discarded if the reads contained adapters or uncalled bases, had a mean Phred below 15, or lacked an exact constant-primer or identifier match. COPE v1.2.5 was used to merge the high-quality paired reads, and each unique nucleotide sequence was defined as a clonotype. Clonotypes were aligned to IMGT TRBV, TRBD and TRBJ reference segments using MiTCR v1.1. Analysis was restricted to V-J combinations with a frequency above 0.0001, which covered 99.2% of repertoires. The TCS score was defined as the ratio of F50 (clonal expansion) to E x V (chaos), calculated using BLOSUM62-based TCRdist between CDR3 peptides within each V-J. Welch's t-statistics and random forest reduced 514 V-J features to 10 to 15, which were used in a naive Bayes classifier (R e1071). TCRdb cleaned the public reads at Q25 with fastp, built clones with MiXCR and kept in-frame beta chains. Rows are unified per CDR3 protein, each entry keeping the most common DNA and genes. None of the V and J calls come from the authors' own analysis; TCRdb made them. In all, the sample holds approximately 420,000 distinct CDR3 sequences, and roughly 15% of those were seen once. The top ten constitute 5% to 6% of the sample.

This clonotype was seen ten or more times. The antigen it binds to is not known. No base-level quality is on record; no much larger clone is a single base apart. Deletion took 2 bases off V and 7 bases off J, with a span of 5 bases between the germline ends. CDR1 is given as SGHTA and CDR2 as FQGNSA, both from the germline V gene. The CDR3 covers 12 residues, taking in both the cysteine and the phenylalanine. Just CDR3 DNA is preserved here, 36 bases in frame from base 1. A patient counted as having stable Graves' hyperthyroidism if no progression to ophthalmopathy occurred over 18 months of follow-up. Hyperthyroidism patients were newly diagnosed, with disease duration under 2 months, and aged 18 to 65 years. Any patient with an uncontrolled infection, another autoimmune disease, pregnancy or lactation was excluded. Clinical symptoms, serum thyroxine and TRAb, thyroid ultrasound, and orbital computed tomography formed the basis for the diagnoses. PBMCs were isolated from more than 8 ml of fresh peripheral blood by Ficoll-Paque density gradient centrifugation. Total RNA was extracted with Trizol reagent, and quality was checked on an Agilent 2100 Bioanalyzer.

Recombination joined TRBV7-2 with TRBJ2-2; no D gene is confidently identified. Sequenced sample: blood. The clonotype comes from a woman aged 18-29 years with Graves' hyperthyroidism. For the CDR3, the sequence is CASSLPVGELFF. The DNA sequence is TGTGCCAGCAGCTTACCAGTCGGGGAGCTGTTTTTT.